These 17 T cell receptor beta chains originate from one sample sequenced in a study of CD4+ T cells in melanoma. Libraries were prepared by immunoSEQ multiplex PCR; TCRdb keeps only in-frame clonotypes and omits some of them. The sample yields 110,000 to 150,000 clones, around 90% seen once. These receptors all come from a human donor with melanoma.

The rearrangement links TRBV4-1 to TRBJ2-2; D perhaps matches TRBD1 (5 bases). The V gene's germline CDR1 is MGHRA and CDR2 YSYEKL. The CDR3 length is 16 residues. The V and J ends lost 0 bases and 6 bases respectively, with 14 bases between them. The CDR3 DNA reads TGCGCCAGCAGCCAAGATAAGGGGAATGGGGCCGGGGAGCTGTTTTTT. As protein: CASSQDKGNGAGELFF.

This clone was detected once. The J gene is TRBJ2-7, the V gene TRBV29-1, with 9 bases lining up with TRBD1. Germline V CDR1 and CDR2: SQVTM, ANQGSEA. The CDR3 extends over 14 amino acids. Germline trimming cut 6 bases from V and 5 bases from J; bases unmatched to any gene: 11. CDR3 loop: CSVAHRGLRNEQYF. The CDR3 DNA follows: TGCAGCGTAGCTCACAGGGGGCTGAGGAACGAGCAGTACTTC.

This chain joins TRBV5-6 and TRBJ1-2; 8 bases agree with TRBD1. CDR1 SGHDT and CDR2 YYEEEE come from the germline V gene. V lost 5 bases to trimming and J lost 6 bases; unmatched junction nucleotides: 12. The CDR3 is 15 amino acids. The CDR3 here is CASRETGGPSNGYTF. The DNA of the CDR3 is TGTGCCAGCAGGGAAACAGGGGGTCCGTCCAATGGCTACACCTTC.

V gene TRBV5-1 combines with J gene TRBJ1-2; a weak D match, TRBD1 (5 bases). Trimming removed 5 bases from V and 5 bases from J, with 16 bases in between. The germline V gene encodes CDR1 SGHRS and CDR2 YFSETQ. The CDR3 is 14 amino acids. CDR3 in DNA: TGCGCCAGCAGACCCGACGGGGGGAGATATGGCTACACCTTC. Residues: CASRPDGGRYGYTF.

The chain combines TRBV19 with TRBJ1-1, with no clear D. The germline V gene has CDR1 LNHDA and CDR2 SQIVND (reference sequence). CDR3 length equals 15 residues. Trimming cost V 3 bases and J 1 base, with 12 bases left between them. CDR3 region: CASSIYPTTNTEAFF. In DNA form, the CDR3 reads TGTGCCAGTAGTATCTATCCTACAACGAACACTGAAGCTTTCTTT. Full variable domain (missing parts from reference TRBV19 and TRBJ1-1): DGGITQSPKYLFRKEGQNVTLSCEQNLNHDAMYWYRQDPGQGLRLIYYSQIVNDFQKGDIAEGYSVSREKKESFPLTVTSAQKNPTAFYLCASSIYPTTNTEAFFGQGTRLTVV.

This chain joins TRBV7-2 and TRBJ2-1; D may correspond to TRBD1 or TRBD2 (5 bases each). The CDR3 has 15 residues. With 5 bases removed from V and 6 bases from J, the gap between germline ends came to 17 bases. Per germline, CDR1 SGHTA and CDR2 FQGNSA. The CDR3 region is CASSSRRDGANEQFF. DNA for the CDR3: TGTGCCAGCAGCAGTAGACGGGACGGTGCCAATGAGCAGTTCTTC. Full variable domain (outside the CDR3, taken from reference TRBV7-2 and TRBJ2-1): GAGVSQSPSNKVTEKGKDVELRCDPISGHTALYWYRQSLGQGLEFLIYFQGNSAPDKSGLPSDRFSAERTGGSVSTLTIQRTQQEDSAVYLCASSSRRDGANEQFFGPGTRLTVL.

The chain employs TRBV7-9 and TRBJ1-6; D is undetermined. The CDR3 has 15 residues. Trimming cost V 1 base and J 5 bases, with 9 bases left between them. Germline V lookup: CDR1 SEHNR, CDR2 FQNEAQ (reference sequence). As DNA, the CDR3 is TGTGCCAGCAGCTTAGACGCCTATGATAATTCACCCCTCCACTTT. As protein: CASSLDAYDNSPLHF.

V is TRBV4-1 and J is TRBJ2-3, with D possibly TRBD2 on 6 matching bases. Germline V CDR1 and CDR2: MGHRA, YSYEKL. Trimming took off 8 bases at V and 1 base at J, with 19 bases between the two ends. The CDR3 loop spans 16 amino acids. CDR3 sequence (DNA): TGCGCCAGCCGGAAACTGGGGGGTCCGCGCACAGATACGCAGTATTTT. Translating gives CASRKLGGPRTDTQYF.

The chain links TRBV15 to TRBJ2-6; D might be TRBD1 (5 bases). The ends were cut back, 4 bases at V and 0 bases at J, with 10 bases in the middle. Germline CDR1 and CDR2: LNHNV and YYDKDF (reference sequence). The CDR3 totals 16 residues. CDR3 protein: CATSTERGSGANVLTF. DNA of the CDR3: TGTGCCACCAGCACAGAAAGGGGCTCTGGGGCCAACGTCCTGACTTTC.

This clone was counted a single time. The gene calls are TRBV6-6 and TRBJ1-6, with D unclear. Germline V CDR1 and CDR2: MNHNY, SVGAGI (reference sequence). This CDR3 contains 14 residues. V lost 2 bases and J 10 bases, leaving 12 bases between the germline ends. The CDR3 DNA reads TGTGCCAGCAGTTACGCCTCATCCGGGTCACCCCTCCACTTT. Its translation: CASSYASSGSPLHF.

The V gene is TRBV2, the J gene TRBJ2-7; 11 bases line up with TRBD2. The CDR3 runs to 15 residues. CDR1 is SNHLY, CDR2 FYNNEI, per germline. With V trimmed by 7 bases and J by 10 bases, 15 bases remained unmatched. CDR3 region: CASNRGWLAGGDQYF. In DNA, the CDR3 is TGTGCCAGCAACCGGGGCTGGCTAGCGGGGGGAGATCAGTACTTC. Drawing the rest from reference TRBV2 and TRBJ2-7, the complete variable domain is EPEVTQTPSHQVTQMGQEVILRCVPISNHLYFYWYRQILGQKVEFLVSFYNNEISEKSEIFDDQFSVERPDGSNFTLKIRSTKLEDSAMYFCASNRGWLAGGDQYFGPGTRLTVT.

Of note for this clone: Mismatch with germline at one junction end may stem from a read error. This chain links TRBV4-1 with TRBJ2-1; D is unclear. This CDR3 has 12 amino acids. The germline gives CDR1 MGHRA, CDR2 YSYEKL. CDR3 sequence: CASSQVYYEQFF. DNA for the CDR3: TGCGCCAGCAGCCAAGTCTACTATGAGCAGTTCTTC.

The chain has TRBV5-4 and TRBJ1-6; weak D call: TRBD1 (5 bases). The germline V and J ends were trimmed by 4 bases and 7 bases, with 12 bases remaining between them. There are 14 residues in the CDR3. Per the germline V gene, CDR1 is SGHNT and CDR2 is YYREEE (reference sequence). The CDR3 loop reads CASSRDGLNSPLHF. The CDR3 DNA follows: TGTGCCAGCAGCCGGGACGGATTAAATTCACCCCTCCACTTT.

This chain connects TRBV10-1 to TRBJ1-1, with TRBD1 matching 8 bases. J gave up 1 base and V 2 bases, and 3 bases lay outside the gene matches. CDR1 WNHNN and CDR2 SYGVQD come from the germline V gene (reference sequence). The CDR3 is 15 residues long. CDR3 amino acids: CASSETGTGNTEAFF. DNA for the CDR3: TGCGCCAGCAGTGAGACCGGGACAGGGAACACTGAAGCTTTCTTT.

This CDR3 is CASSPHYGTGDEKLFF. In DNA form, the CDR3 reads TGTGCCAGCAGCCCACATTACGGGACAGGGGATGAAAAACTGTTTTTT. V usage is TRBV11-2 and J usage is TRBJ1-4, with 10 nucleotides matching TRBD1. Germline V CDR1 and CDR2: SGHAT, FQNNGV. There are 16 residues in the CDR3. V gave up 5 bases and J gave up 6 bases; unmatched junction bases: 9.

The chain's CDR3 is CASSLKGSYEQYF. CDR3 nucleotide sequence: TGTGCCAGCAGTTTAAAGGGGTCCTACGAGCAGTACTTC. J is TRBJ2-7 and V is TRBV27; perhaps TRBD1 as D (5 bases). The germline gives CDR1 MNHEY, CDR2 SMNVEV (reference sequence). The CDR3 consists of 13 residues. V lost 2 bases and J lost 1, with 6 bases in between.

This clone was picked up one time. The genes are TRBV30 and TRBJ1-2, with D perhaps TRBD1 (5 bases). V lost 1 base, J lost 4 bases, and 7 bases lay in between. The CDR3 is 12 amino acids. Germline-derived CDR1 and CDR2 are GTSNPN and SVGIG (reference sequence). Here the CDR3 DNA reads TGTGCCTGGAGTGCTACAGGCTATGGCTACACCTTC. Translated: CAWSATGYGYTF.